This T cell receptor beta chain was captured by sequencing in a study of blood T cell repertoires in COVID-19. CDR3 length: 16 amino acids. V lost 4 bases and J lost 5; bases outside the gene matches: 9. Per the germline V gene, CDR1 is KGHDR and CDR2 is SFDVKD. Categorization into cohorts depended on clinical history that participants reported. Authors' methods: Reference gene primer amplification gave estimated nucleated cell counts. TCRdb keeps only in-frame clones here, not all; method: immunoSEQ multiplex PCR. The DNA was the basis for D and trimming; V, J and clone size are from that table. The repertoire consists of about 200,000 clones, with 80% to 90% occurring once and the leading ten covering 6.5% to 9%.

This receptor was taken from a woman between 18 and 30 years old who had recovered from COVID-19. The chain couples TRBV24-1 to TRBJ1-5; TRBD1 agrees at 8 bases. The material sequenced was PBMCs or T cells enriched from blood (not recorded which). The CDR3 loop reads CATSDPGTGGDQPQHF. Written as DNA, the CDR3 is TGTGCCACCAGTGACCCCGGGACAGGTGGAGATCAGCCCCAGCATTTT.